This TCR beta chain was observed in a study of CD8 T cells in ankylosing spondylitis. V lost 3 bases to trimming and J lost 1 base; unmatched junction nucleotides: 3. The germline CDR1 and CDR2 sequences are SGHKS and YYEKEE (reference sequence). There are 14 residues in the CDR3. Each CDR3 protein is one row after TCRdb ran MiXCR on the 5' RACE reads. Counted here are about 240,000 distinct CDR3 sequences, roughly 8.6% occurring once; the ten biggest clones make up around 6.8%. The TCR originated in a male donor with ankylosing spondylitis or in good health (not recorded which). This chain uses TRBV5-5 with TRBJ2-7; TRBD1 matches at 8 bases. The material sequenced was blood, either unsorted or a sorted T cell fraction (not recorded which). Here the CDR3 reads CASSWDRPSYEQYF. In DNA, the CDR3 is TGTGCCAGCAGCTGGGACAGGCCTTCCTACGAGCAGTACTTC.